Below are 13 T cell receptor beta chains sequenced from a single sample in a study of control samples from healthy donors and cancer patients. The method was immunoSEQ multiplex PCR; TCRdb's version includes in-frame clones alone and lacks a portion of them. The table has tens of thousands of clones, 91% seen once. Material: PBMCs. The receptors come from a woman aged 35 to 49 with head and neck cancer.

This clone has a single count. The chain joins TRBV29-1 to TRBJ1-2, with TRBD1 identical over 7 bases. The CDR3 consists of 12 residues. J was trimmed by 2 bases and V by 4 bases; bases with no gene match: 1. Germline assignment: CDR1 SQVTM and CDR2 ANQGSEA. CDR3 loop: CSVADRNYGYTF. In nucleotides, the CDR3 is TGCAGCGTTGCGGACAGGAACTATGGCTACACCTTC.

The gene calls are TRBV7-2 and TRBJ2-5, with 7 bases identical to TRBD2. The CDR3 covers 14 residues. Germline trimming cut 1 base from V and 5 bases from J; bases unmatched to any gene: 4. Germline CDR1 SGHTA, CDR2 FQGNSA. CDR3: CASSLETSSETQYF. CDR3 DNA sequence: TGTGCCAGCAGCTTAGAGACTAGCAGCGAGACCCAGTACTTC. Filled out from reference TRBV7-2 and TRBJ2-5, the complete variable domain reads GAGVSQSPSNKVTEKGKDVELRCDPISGHTALYWYRQSLGQGLEFLIYFQGNSAPDKSGLPSDRFSAERTGGSVSTLTIQRTQQEDSAVYLCASSLETSSETQYFGPGTRLLVL.

The chain is built from TRBV28 and TRBJ2-7; D might be TRBD1 (5 bases). The CDR3 is 15 amino acids. The V end was cut by 7 bases, the J end by 1 base, with 17 bases between. From germline, CDR1 is MDHEN and CDR2 SYDVKM. The CDR3: CASKPDRDLSYEQYF. The CDR3 DNA is TGTGCCAGCAAACCAGACAGAGATCTTTCCTACGAGCAGTACTTC.

This rearrangement joins TRBV19 to TRBJ2-4, with D hard to call. The CDR3 has 15 residues. Deletions cut 6 bases from V and 0 bases from J, with 12 bases between. The V gene's germline CDR1 is LNHDA and CDR2 SQIVND (reference sequence). The CDR3 sequence: CASRRSPVAKNIQYF. The CDR3 DNA reads TGTGCCAGTAGGAGGTCTCCTGTAGCCAAAAACATTCAGTACTTC.

The V call is TRBV2, the J call TRBJ2-1; 9 bases are shared with TRBD2. The CDR3 runs to 15 residues. Germline V gene data show CDR1 as SNHLY and CDR2 as FYNNEI. The junction had 8 bases not matched to a gene; V was cut back by 6 bases and J by 5 bases. CDR3 nucleotide sequence: TGTGCCAGCAGGCCTCTCGCGGGGGGGAACAATGAGCAGTTCTTC. It is translated as CASRPLAGGNNEQFF.

The chain couples TRBV7-3 to TRBJ1-1; D not resolved. V was pared by 10 bases and J by 2 bases, with 14 bases between. This CDR3 spans 13 amino acids. The germline CDR1 and CDR2 sequences are SGHTA and FQGTGA. The CDR3 spells CATSERPNTEAFF. CDR3 nucleotides: TGTGCCACCTCAGAAAGGCCAAACACTGAAGCTTTCTTT.

The CDR3 sequence is CSFSKGRWTEAFF. The CDR3 bases are TGCAGCTTTTCCAAAGGTCGGTGGACTGAAGCTTTCTTT. This chain connects TRBV29-1 to TRBJ1-1; D is unresolved. V lost 8 bases, J lost 5 bases, and 18 bases lay in between. Germline V gene sequence: CDR1 SQVTM, CDR2 ANQGSEA. There are 13 residues in the CDR3.

The gene calls are TRBV19 and TRBJ2-5; D assignment may be TRBD1 or TRBD2 (5 bases each). This CDR3 is built from 16 residues. Germline CDR1 LNHDA, CDR2 SQIVND (reference sequence). Trimming stripped 4 bases from V and 2 bases from J, with 17 bases between. CDR3 region: CASSNRGGRRQETQYF. The CDR3, as DNA: TGTGCCAGTAGTAACCGTGGGGGTAGGCGACAAGAGACCCAGTACTTC.

This chain joins TRBV12-3 or TRBV12-4 and TRBJ1-1, with D unclear. Trimming cost V 6 bases and J 3 bases, with 11 bases left between them. The length of the CDR3 is 13 residues. CDR3 nucleotide sequence: TGTGCCAGCAGCCCGACCTGGGACACTGAAGCTTTCTTT. It is translated as CASSPTWDTEAFF.

The V gene is TRBV28, the J gene TRBJ2-7; 8 bases are shared with TRBD2. This CDR3 has 15 amino acids. From germline, CDR1 is MDHEN and CDR2 SYDVKM. V lost 3 bases to trimming and J lost 2 bases; unmatched junction nucleotides: 6. CDR3 nucleotide sequence: TGTGCCAGCAGTTTGTCTCGGGAGGGCCCCTACGAGCAGTACTTC. Residues: CASSLSREGPYEQYF.

The J gene is TRBJ1-1, the V gene TRBV6-1; D is unclear. The CDR3 spans 14 residues. With 2 bases removed from V and 5 bases from J, the gap between germline ends came to 12 bases. The V gene's germline CDR1 is MNHNS and CDR2 SASEGT. Here the CDR3 DNA reads TGTGCCAGCAGTGAATACGCAGGAAAGACTGAAGCTTTCTTT. This translates into CASSEYAGKTEAFF.

This chain joins TRBV6-5 and TRBJ1-1; D is undetermined. V lost 10 bases, J lost 4 bases, and 10 bases lay in between. Per the germline V gene, CDR1 is MNHEY and CDR2 is SVGAGI. CDR3 length: 11 residues. CDR3 DNA sequence: TGTGCCACCGAGCGGGGCACTGAAGCTTTCTTT. This translates into CATERGTEAFF.

This CDR3 is CASSPDRASNYGYTF. The CDR3 DNA reads as TGTGCCAGCAGTCCCGACAGGGCGTCTAACTATGGCTACACCTTC. The rearrangement links TRBV6-5 to TRBJ1-2, with 7 bases that match TRBD1. V shed 5 bases, J shed 0 bases, and the junction held 6 bases outside the gene matches. Germline CDR1 is MNHEY and CDR2 is SVGAGI. The CDR3 has 15 residues.